This T cell receptor beta chain was recovered during a study of T cell repertoires in cytomegalovirus infection. In the study overall: Both a matching HLA type and CMV infection were indicated by public TCR beta signatures.

TCRdb ran MiXCR on the reads and lists one entry per CDR3 protein. The sample lists some 100,000 distinct CDR3 sequences, 23% occurring once. This clonotype was observed a single time. Its target is unknown. The CDR3 covers 17 residues. Looked up from germline, CDR1 is LNHDA and CDR2 is SQIVND (reference sequence). V lost 1 base and J 1 base, leaving 14 bases between the germline ends. General study findings and limits: Summed frequency of shared TCR beta families picked out CMV carriers who also had the relevant HLA. In two of eight donors, the top clonotype was HLA-C-restricted CMV-specific.

This clonotype was sampled from a human donor in good health (CMV status not recorded). Some clones in this sample may be carry-over from other donors' samples. The rearrangement links TRBV19 to TRBJ2-1, with D tentatively TRBD1 (5 bases). The sample comprised CD8+ T cells from PBMCs. DNA of the CDR3: TGTGCCAGTAGTATAGCCCGGGTACAGGTATCCTACAATGAGCAGTTCTTC. Its translation: CASSIARVQVSYNEQFF.